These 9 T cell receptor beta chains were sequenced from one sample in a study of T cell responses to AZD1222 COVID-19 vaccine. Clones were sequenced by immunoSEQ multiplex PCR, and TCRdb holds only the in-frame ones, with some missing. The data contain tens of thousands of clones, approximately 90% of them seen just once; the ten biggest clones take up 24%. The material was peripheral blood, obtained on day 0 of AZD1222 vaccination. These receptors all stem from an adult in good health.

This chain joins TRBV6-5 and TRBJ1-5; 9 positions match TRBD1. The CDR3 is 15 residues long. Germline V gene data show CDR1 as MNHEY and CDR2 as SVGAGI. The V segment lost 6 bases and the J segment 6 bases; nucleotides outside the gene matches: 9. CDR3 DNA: TGTGCCAGCAGAACTTTGGGACAGGGAGTTCAGCCCCAGCATTTT. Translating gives CASRTLGQGVQPQHF.

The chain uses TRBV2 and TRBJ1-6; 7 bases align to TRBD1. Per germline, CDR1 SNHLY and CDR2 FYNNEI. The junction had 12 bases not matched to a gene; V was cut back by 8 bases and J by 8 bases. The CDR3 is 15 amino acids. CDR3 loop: CASSLVGTEDSPLHF. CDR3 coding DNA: TGTGCCAGCTCCTTGGTAGGGACAGAAGATTCACCCCTCCACTTT.

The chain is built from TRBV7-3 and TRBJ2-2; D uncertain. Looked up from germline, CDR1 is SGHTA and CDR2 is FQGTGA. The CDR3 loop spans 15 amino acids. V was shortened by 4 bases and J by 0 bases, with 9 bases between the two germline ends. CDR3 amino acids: CASSSTYTNTGELFF. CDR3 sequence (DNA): TGTGCCAGCAGCTCTACTTACACGAACACCGGGGAGCTGTTTTTT. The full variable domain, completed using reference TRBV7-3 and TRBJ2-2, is GAGVSQTPSNKVTEKGKYVELRCDPISGHTALYWYRQSLGQGPEFLIYFQGTGAADDSGLPNDRFFAVRPEGSVSTLKIQRTERGDSAVYLCASSSTYTNTGELFFGEGSRLTVL.

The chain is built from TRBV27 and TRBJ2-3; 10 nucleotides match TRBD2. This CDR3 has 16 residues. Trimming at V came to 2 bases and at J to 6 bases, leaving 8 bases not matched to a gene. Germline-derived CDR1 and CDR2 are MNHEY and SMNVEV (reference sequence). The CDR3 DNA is TGTGCCAGCAGTTTACTGGCCCAGCGGGAGGGTGATACGCAGTATTTT. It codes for CASSLLAQREGDTQYF.

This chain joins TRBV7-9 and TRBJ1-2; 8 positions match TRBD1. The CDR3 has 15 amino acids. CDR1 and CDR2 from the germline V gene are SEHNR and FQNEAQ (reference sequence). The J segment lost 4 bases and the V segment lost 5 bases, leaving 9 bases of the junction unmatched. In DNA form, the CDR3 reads TGTGCCAGCAGCCCAGGGGCAGGGGGCCGCTATGGCTACACCTTC. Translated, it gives CASSPGAGGRYGYTF.

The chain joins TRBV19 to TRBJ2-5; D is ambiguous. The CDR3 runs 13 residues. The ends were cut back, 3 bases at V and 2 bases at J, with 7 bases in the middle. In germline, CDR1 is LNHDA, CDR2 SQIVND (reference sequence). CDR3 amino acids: CASSINGQETQYF. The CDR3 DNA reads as TGTGCCAGTAGTATCAACGGTCAAGAGACCCAGTACTTC.

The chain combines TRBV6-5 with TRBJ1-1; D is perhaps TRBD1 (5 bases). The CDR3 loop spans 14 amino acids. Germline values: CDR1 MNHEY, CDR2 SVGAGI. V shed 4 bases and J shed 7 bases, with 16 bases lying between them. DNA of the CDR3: TGTGCCAGCAGTTTCCGGGACCGCTCCGATGAAGCTTTCTTT. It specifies CASSFRDRSDEAFF.

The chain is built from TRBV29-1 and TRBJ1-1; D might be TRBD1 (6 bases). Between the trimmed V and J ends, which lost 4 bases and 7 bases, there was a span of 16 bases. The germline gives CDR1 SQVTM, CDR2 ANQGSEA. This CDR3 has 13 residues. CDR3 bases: TGCAGCGTTGCAAGGGACACATTACTTGAAGCTTTCTTT. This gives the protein CSVARDTLLEAFF.

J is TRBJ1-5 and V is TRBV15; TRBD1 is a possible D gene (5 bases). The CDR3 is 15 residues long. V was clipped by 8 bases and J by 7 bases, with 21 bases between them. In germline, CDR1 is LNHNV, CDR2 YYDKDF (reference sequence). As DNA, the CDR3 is TGTGCCACCCGAAGGGCTGGGGCCAGGAACCAGCCCCAGCATTTT. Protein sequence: CATRRAGARNQPQHF.